The 13 T cell receptor beta chains below were found in one sample sequenced in a study of blood T cells in healthy people across ages. A second about 7 to 12 cycle PCR used barcoded and J-beta primers. TCRdb reprocessed the 5' RACE reads via MiXCR and lists one record per CDR3 protein. The top ten hold 5% to 7% of the sample, which has 1.2 million to 1.5 million distinct CDR3 sequences, almost 60% seen once. Sequencing was carried out using blood. The source is a young man in good health.

V gene TRBV27 combines with J gene TRBJ2-1; D call uncertain. This CDR3 has 15 residues. The V and J ends lost 5 bases and 8 bases respectively, with 19 bases between them. Germline-derived CDR1 and CDR2 are MNHEY and SMNVEV (reference sequence). In DNA form, the CDR3 reads TGTGCCAGCAGTGCTTGGCCCCCTGGGTGGGATGAGCAGTTCTTC. Encoded protein: CASSAWPPGWDEQFF.

J is TRBJ1-5 and V is TRBV27, with D maybe TRBD1 (5 bases). With 7 bases removed from V and 9 bases from J, the gap between germline ends came to 7 bases. In germline, CDR1 is MNHEY, CDR2 SMNVEV (reference sequence). CDR3 length: 10 residues. The DNA for the CDR3 is TGTGCCAGCAAAAGGGGGCCCCAGCATTTT. Encoded protein: CASKRGPQHF.

The chain is built from TRBV20-1 and TRBJ2-1, with D possibly being TRBD2 (6 bases). This CDR3 is 15 amino acids long. CDR1 is DFQATT, CDR2 SNEGSKA, per germline (reference sequence). V shed 6 bases and J shed 1 base, with 16 bases lying between them. The CDR3 region is CSAGRGGVSYNEQFF. CDR3 coding DNA: TGCAGTGCCGGTCGAGGCGGGGTTTCCTACAATGAGCAGTTCTTC.

The chain has TRBV6-2 or TRBV6-3 and TRBJ2-1, with TRBD2 matching 14 bases. The CDR3 spans 15 residues. Germline V gives CDR1 MNHEY, CDR2 SVGEGT. J was trimmed by 13 bases and V by 7 bases; bases with no gene match: 12. CDR3 amino acids: CASTLRGLAGGSQFF. For the CDR3, the DNA is TGTGCCAGCACCCTTAGAGGACTAGCGGGGGGATCCCAGTTCTTC.

The genes are TRBV4-1 and TRBJ2-7; 7 bases are a match to TRBD1. Germline CDR1 and CDR2: MGHRA and YSYEKL. This CDR3 spans 15 amino acids. J was trimmed by 2 bases and V by 3 bases; bases with no gene match: 7. CDR3 DNA: TGCGCCAGCAGCCATGCCGGGACAGATCCCTACGAGCAGTACTTC. It is translated as CASSHAGTDPYEQYF.

The chain combines TRBV6-6 with TRBJ2-7; possible D gene TRBD1, 6 bases. CDR1 is MNHNY and CDR2 is SVGAGI in the germline V gene (reference sequence). Trimming shortened V by 2 bases and J by 0 bases, and 17 bases separated the two germline ends. This CDR3 is built from 17 residues. The CDR3, as DNA: TGTGCCAGCAGTTACAGCCTCGGACAGAGAAGCTCCTACGAGCAGTACTTC. The encoded protein is CASSYSLGQRSSYEQYF.

This chain connects TRBV25-1 to TRBJ2-1; 12 positions agree with TRBD2. From germline, CDR1 is MGHDK and CDR2 SYGVNS. V lost 1 base and J lost 5; bases outside the gene matches: 3. This CDR3 spans 16 amino acids. The CDR3 reads CASSEFGLAGNNEQFF. The CDR3 DNA reads TGTGCCAGCAGTGAATTCGGACTAGCGGGGAACAATGAGCAGTTCTTC. The variable domain in full, completed from reference TRBV25-1 and TRBJ2-1, reads EADIYQTPRYLVIGTGKKITLECSQTMGHDKMYWYQQDPGMELHLIHYSYGVNSTEKGDLSSESTVSRIRTEHFPLTLESARPSHTSQYLCASSEFGLAGNNEQFFGPGTRLTVL.

This clonotype was picked up a small number of times. The V gene is TRBV4-2, the J gene TRBJ2-3; TRBD2 is a possible D gene (5 bases). From germline, CDR1 is LGHNA and CDR2 YNFKEQ. This CDR3 is 16 amino acids long. V was trimmed by 4 bases and J by 3 bases, leaving 17 bases between them. The CDR3 is CASSPLGNGETDTQYF. Here the CDR3 DNA reads TGTGCCAGCAGCCCCCTGGGTAACGGGGAAACAGATACGCAGTATTTT.

V gene TRBV27 combines with J gene TRBJ2-3, with 9 bases matching TRBD2. The CDR3 is made up of 17 amino acids. V shed 1 base, J shed 0 bases, and the junction held 5 bases outside the gene matches. Germline V gives CDR1 MNHEY, CDR2 SMNVEV (reference sequence). CDR3 in amino acids: CASSLLASGASTDTQYF. CDR3 bases: TGTGCCAGCAGTTTATTGGCTAGCGGGGCTAGCACAGATACGCAGTATTTT.

This clonotype showed up just a few times. CDR3 amino acids: CASSVRAQYF. The CDR3 DNA reads as TGTGCCAGCAGTGTCAGGGCGCAGTATTTT. The chain has TRBV12-3 or TRBV12-4 and TRBJ2-3; TRBD1 might be the D (5 bases). CDR3 length equals 10 residues. V was pared by 5 bases and J by 10 bases, with 7 bases between.

Here the CDR3 DNA reads TGTGCCAGCAGCCCCTGGACTAGCGGGCCCCTCTCTGGGGCCAACGTCCTGACTTTC. As protein: CASSPWTSGPLSGANVLTF. This chain uses TRBV4-2 with TRBJ2-6; TRBD2 aligns across 11 bases. This CDR3 has 19 residues. Germline V gene lookup returns CDR1 LGHNA and CDR2 YNFKEQ. Germline trimming cut 4 bases from V and 0 bases from J; bases unmatched to any gene: 8.

V and J are TRBV11-2 and TRBJ2-5; no definite D call. TRBJ2-7 matches the DNA end more closely, so the J call is doubtful. The CDR3 has 14 residues. The V gene's germline CDR1 is SGHAT and CDR2 FQNNGV. CDR3 in amino acids: CASSLMPGDYEQYF. Written as DNA, the CDR3 is TGTGCCAGCAGCTTAATGCCAGGAGATTACGAGCAGTACTTC.

V and J are TRBV5-1 and TRBJ1-1; D unclear. Germline V gene sequence: CDR1 SGHRS, CDR2 YFSETQ. The CDR3 contains 12 residues. Trimming pared 5 bases from V and 6 bases from J, leaving 11 bases between. Here the CDR3 DNA reads TGCGCCAGCAGAGACCTCCAACCTGAAGCTTTCTTT. It is translated as CASRDLQPEAFF.